Listed below are T cell receptor beta chains from one sample, sequenced in a study of long-term antiretroviral therapy in people with HIV. Repertoires were generated with immunoSEQ multiplex PCR, while TCRdb's copy carries only in-frame clones and drops some. The sample carries 35,000 to 45,000 clones, 70% to 90% recorded once. This specimen consisted of unsorted PBMCs, obtained 2.2 years after starting antiretroviral therapy. Receptors originate from a man younger than 35 with HIV. Both conserved end residues are part of each CDR3. D genes are given only for firm matches. Not every row has a clone size; where given, it reads once, few, many or a size class.

>.|TRBD2|TRBJ2-3|TRBV7-8
TGTGCCAGCAGCTTAGACGGGAGGCTAGGAGATACGCAGTATTTT
CASSLDGRLGDTQYF
>.|.|TRBJ1-2|TRBV5-1
TGCGCCAGCAGCTTCTCTCTCTCATACACGGAACCTGGGGGCTACACCTTC
CASSFSLSYTEPGGYTF
>.|TRBD1|TRBJ1-5|TRBV6-1
TGTGCCAGCAGTGCGACCCTATCCAAGGACAGGGGTCAGCCCCAGCATTTT
CASSATLSKDRGQPQHF
>.|.|TRBJ1-2|TRBV6-1
TGTGCCAGCAGTGCAAGGACAGAGCTACAGCGAAACTATGGCTACACCTTC
CASSARTELQRNYGYTF
>once|.|TRBJ1-4|TRBV6-1
TGTGCCAGCAGTGTCGTCTTGTCCACTAATGAAAAACTGTTTTTT
CASSVVLSTNEKLFF
>.|TRBD1|TRBJ1-1|TRBV14
TGTGCCAGCAGCCAGACAGGGGGTAACACTGAAGCTTTCTTT
CASSQTGGNTEAFF
>once|TRBD1|TRBJ2-7|TRBV11-2
TGTGCCAGCAGGCGACAGGGGGGCCCCTACGAGCAGTACTTC
CASRRQGGPYEQYF
>.|.|TRBJ1-2|TRBV29-1
TGCAGCGTCCCAGTGAGGGGCGGGGGCTACACCTTC
CSVPVRGGGYTF
>.|.|TRBJ2-6|TRBV5-4
TGTGCCAGCAGCTTGGGTCTGGCGGGGCCTGGGGCCAACGTCCTGACTTTC
CASSLGLAGPGANVLTF
>.|.|TRBJ2-5|TRBV6-6
TGTGCCAGCAGTTACAGGGGACAAGAAGAGACCCAGTACTTC
CASSYRGQEETQYF
>.|.|TRBJ2-1|TRBV19
TGTGCCAGTAGCGGCCAAAGAGGGCGCGAGCAGTTCTTC
CASSGQRGREQFF
>.|.|TRBJ2-6|TRBV7-8
TGTGCCAGCAGCTCGGACAGAGCTGGGGCCAACGTCCTGACTTTC
CASSSDRAGANVLTF
>.|TRBD1|TRBJ1-1|TRBV19
TGTGCCAGTAGTCGTACAGGGGGCGGAACTGAAGCTTTCTTT
CASSRTGGGTEAFF
>.|.|TRBJ1-2|TRBV19
TGTGCCAGTAGTATATTAGGAAACAACTATGGCTACACCTTC
CASSILGNNYGYTF
>.|.|TRBJ2-5|TRBV6-5
TGTGCCAGCAGTTACAGGGGAGGGGGACAAGAGACCCAGTACTTC
CASSYRGGGQETQYF
>.|TRBD1|TRBJ1-5|TRBV9
TGTGCCAGCAGCACGGGGACAGGGGAGTACAATCAGCCCCAGCATTTT
CASSTGTGEYNQPQHF
>.|.|TRBJ2-2|TRBV4-2
TGTGCCAGCAGCCAAGGGACTCAGGGAGGGGGCGGGGAGCTGTTTTTT
CASSQGTQGGGGELFF
>.|TRBD2|TRBJ2-1|TRBV9
TGTGCCAGCAGCCTCCGGACTAGCGGGAGGACCTACAATGAGCAGTTCTTC
CASSLRTSGRTYNEQFF
>.|.|TRBJ1-2|TRBV2
TGTGCCAGCGTCAGGGGTAACTATGGCTACACCTTC
CASVRGNYGYTF
>.|.|TRBJ2-5|TRBV6-1
TGTGCCAGCAGTGAAGTGAGGGGCCGGGAGGAGACCCAGTACTTC
CASSEVRGREETQYF
>.|.|TRBJ1-6|TRBV6-6
TGTGCCAGCAGCTCTCTGGGAGGCGGTGGGTCACCCCTCCACTTT
CASSSLGGGGSPLHF
>.|.|TRBJ1-3|TRBV9
TGTGCCAGCAGCGCTCCGGGAAACACCATATATTTT
CASSAPGNTIYF
>.|.|TRBJ2-2|TRBV29-1
TGCAGCGTTGCTGGAGCGAACACCGGGGAGCTGTTTTTT
CSVAGANTGELFF
>once|.|TRBJ1-2|TRBV30
TGTGCCTGGAGTGTAGCGGTGAGCTATGGCTACACCTTC
CAWSVAVSYGYTF
>.|TRBD1|TRBJ2-7|TRBV11-3
TGTGCCAGCAGCGAAAGGACAGGTTCGCCATGTAGGTACGAGCAGTACTTC
CASSERTGSPCRYEQYF
>.|.|TRBJ2-1|TRBV11-2
TGTGCCAGCAGCCCGGAAAACTCGCTACATGAGCAGTTCTTC
CASSPENSLHEQFF
>once|.|TRBJ2-2|TRBV7-2
TGTGCCAGCAGCTCCAGAATGGGCTCCACGTCGCCCGGGGAGCTGTTTTTT
CASSSRMGSTSPGELFF
>.|TRBD2|TRBJ2-7|TRBV5-1
TGCGCCAGCACTAGCGGGGGCCGCCACGAGCAGTACTTC
CASTSGGRHEQYF
>.|.|TRBJ2-7|TRBV9
TGTGCCAGCAGCGGTACTACCTACGAGCAGTACTTC
CASSGTTYEQYF
>once|TRBD2|TRBJ2-3|TRBV9
TGTGCCAGCAGCTTGAGACCGGGACTAGGTTCCCCCGATACGCAGTATTTT
CASSLRPGLGSPDTQYF
>.|.|TRBJ2-3|TRBV7-9
TGTGCCAGCAGCTTAGGCCTCGGACAGTCGATCAGCACAGATACGCAGTATTTT
CASSLGLGQSISTDTQYF
>.|.|TRBJ1-6|TRBV9
TGTGCCAGCAGCGTACGGGTGGAGGGTTCACCCCTCCACTTT
CASSVRVEGSPLHF
>.|.|TRBJ1-2|TRBV10-3
TGTGCCATCAGTGAGTCGTGGCAGGAAGCTAACTATGGCTACACCTTC
CAISESWQEANYGYTF
>.|.|TRBJ1-1|TRBV25-1
TGTGCCAGCAGTGAGTTGAACACTGAAGCTTTCTTT
CASSELNTEAFF
>.|TRBD2|TRBJ2-5|TRBV7-2
TGTGCCAGCAGCTCGATAGCGGGGGGTATCGAGACCCAGTACTTC
CASSSIAGGIETQYF
>.|TRBD1|TRBJ1-5|TRBV19
TGTGCCAGTAGTATCTCCGGGACAGGGTCCCAGCCCCAGCATTTT
CASSISGTGSQPQHF
>once|TRBD1|TRBJ1-1|TRBV2
TGTGCCAGCAGAATAACGGGACAGGGGTTGAACACTGAAGCTTTCTTT
CASRITGQGLNTEAFF
>.|.|TRBJ2-2|TRBV4-2
TGTGCCAGCAGCCAAGATCCGGAGGGGGCCGGGGAGCTGTTTTTT
CASSQDPEGAGELFF
>.|.|TRBJ2-1|TRBV9
TGTGCCAGCAGCACCCCGGGACTCTCGGGCAATGAGCAGTTCTTC
CASSTPGLSGNEQFF
>.|TRBD2|TRBJ2-1|TRBV19
TGTGCCAGTAGTATAAGGACTAGCGGGTTGGGCAATGAGCAGTTCTTC
CASSIRTSGLGNEQFF
>.|TRBD2|TRBJ2-5|TRBV9
TGTGCCAGCAGCCCCGGGACTAGCGGGGGAGAGACCCAGTACTTC
CASSPGTSGGETQYF
>.|TRBD2|TRBJ2-7|TRBV6-5
TGTGCCAGCAGGACAGGACTAGCGGGAGCCGAGCAGTACTTC
CASRTGLAGAEQYF
>.|TRBD1|TRBJ2-7|TRBV7-9
TGTGCCAGCAGCTCCAGGGGGACAGGGGACTACGAGCAGTACTTC
CASSSRGTGDYEQYF
>.|.|TRBJ1-4|TRBV19
TGTGCCAGTAGTATGACCGGTTTTGGTGAAAAACTGTTTTTT
CASSMTGFGEKLFF
>few|.|TRBJ2-2|TRBV21-1
TGTGCCGGCACCGGGGAGCTGTTTTTT
CAGTGELFF
>.|TRBD1|TRBJ2-7|TRBV4-2
TGTGCCAGCAGCCAAGAAGAAAGGACAGGGACCTACGAGCAGTACTTC
CASSQEERTGTYEQYF
>.|.|TRBJ2-7|TRBV6-5
TGTGCCAGCAGAAACCCTATGGTCGGCGAGCAGTACTTC
CASRNPMVGEQYF
>.|.|TRBJ2-2|TRBV7-3
TGTGCCAGCAGCCCCGGGGCGGGGCGCGGGAACACCGGGGAGCTGTTTTTT
CASSPGAGRGNTGELFF
>.|.|TRBJ2-2|TRBV9
TGTGCCAGCAGCGTAGAGGGAATACCCACCGGGGAGCTGTTTTTT
CASSVEGIPTGELFF
>.|TRBD1|TRBJ1-6|TRBV30
TGTGCCTGGAGTAGGGACAGAAATAATTCACCCCTCCACTTT
CAWSRDRNNSPLHF
>.|TRBD1|TRBJ2-7|TRBV27
TGTGCCAGCAGCTTGGGCCGGGACAGCTTCTACGAGCAGTACTTC
CASSLGRDSFYEQYF
>.|.|TRBJ2-1|TRBV18
TGTGCCAGCTCACCAGGGGACAATGAGCAGTTCTTC
CASSPGDNEQFF
>.|.|TRBJ1-1|TRBV5-5
TGTGCCAGCAGCTTGTGGCAGCTTGAAGCTTTCTTT
CASSLWQLEAFF
>.|TRBD1|TRBJ2-7|TRBV10-3
TGTGCCATCAGTGACCGGCAGGGGGCGTCCTACGAGCAGTACTTC
CAISDRQGASYEQYF
>.|TRBD1|TRBJ2-4|TRBV4-3
TGCGCCAGCAGTAGGGGGCGTGGAGCCAAAAACATTCAGTACTTC
CASSRGRGAKNIQYF
>.|.|TRBJ2-3|TRBV5-1
TGCGCCAGCAGCTTAGGGGAACGCACAGATACGCAGTATTTT
CASSLGERTDTQYF
>.|.|TRBJ2-1|TRBV14
TGTGCCAGCAGCCTACAGGGTCGGGGGGCCGATGAGCAGTTCTTC
CASSLQGRGADEQFF